Below are 27 T cell receptor beta chains sequenced from a single sample in a study of vaccination and CD4 T cells after COVID-19. No antigen has been identified for these receptors. Treatment specified: roughly ten-day PBMC culture with coronavirus spike peptide pools or control peptides (ViraFEST assay). Sequencing of cultured CD4+ T cell DNA used the Oncomine TCR Beta short-read assay. TCRdb independently ran MiXCR on the PCR reads; one entry per CDR3 protein. Of 20,000 to 25,000 distinct CDR3 sequences in the sample, 45% to 60% were seen once. Sample: CD4+ T cells from blood, cultured in vitro. The receptors derive from a human donor who had recovered from COVID-19.

The chain links TRBV6-1 to TRBJ1-3; 9 bases line up with TRBD1. Germline loops: CDR1 MNHNS, CDR2 SASEGT. The CDR3 runs 15 residues. The V and J ends lost 8 bases and 4 bases, in that order; junction bases with no gene match: 9. The CDR3 bases are TGTGCCAGCGGGGCCGGGACAGGGTTCGGAAACACCATATATTTT. This sequence encodes CASGAGTGFGNTIYF.

The V call is TRBV20-1, the J call TRBJ2-1; D uncertain. Deletions cut 1 base from V and 3 bases from J, with 10 bases between. Germline V gene lookup returns CDR1 DFQATT and CDR2 SNEGSKA (reference sequence). The CDR3 runs to 14 residues. CDR3 loop: CSARAWRFYNEQFF. CDR3 sequence (DNA): TGCAGTGCTAGAGCCTGGCGATTCTACAATGAGCAGTTCTTC.

V and J are TRBV7-2 and TRBJ2-7; the match to TRBD2 covers 10 bases. The CDR3 covers 15 residues. V shed 5 bases and J 4 bases; nucleotides not matched to a gene: 8. Germline assignment: CDR1 SGHTA and CDR2 FQGNSA. The CDR3 coding sequence is TGTGCCAGCAGCCCGGCCACTAGCGGGATATACGAGCAGTACTTC. It specifies CASSPATSGIYEQYF. The whole variable domain, remainder taken from reference TRBV7-2 and TRBJ2-7, is GAGVSQSPSNKVTEKGKDVELRCDPISGHTALYWYRQSLGQGLEFLIYFQGNSAPDKSGLPSDRFSAERTGGSVSTLTIQRTQQEDSAVYLCASSPATSGIYEQYFGPGTRLTVT.

The gene calls are TRBV18 and TRBJ1-2; D might be TRBD1 (5 bases). This CDR3 region has 14 residues. Between the trimmed V and J ends, which lost 5 bases and 3 bases, there was a span of 13 bases. Germline lookup yields CDR1 KGHSH and CDR2 LQKENI. As DNA, the CDR3 is TGTGCCAGCTCATCTCGACAGACTGACTATGGCTACACCTTC. It encodes CASSSRQTDYGYTF.

This clonotype ranks as medium-sized. V usage is TRBV14 and J usage is TRBJ1-5; a possible D gene is TRBD1 (5 bases). Trimming removed 0 bases at V and 9 bases at J, with 9 bases between. This CDR3 has 13 residues. Germline V gene sequence: CDR1 SGHDN, CDR2 FVKESK. The CDR3: CASSQDRGTPQHF. CDR3 sequence (DNA): TGTGCCAGCAGCCAAGATCGGGGGACGCCCCAGCATTTT.

V is TRBV21-1 and J is TRBJ1-6; TRBD1, the D gene given by the table, was not confirmed from the DNA. TRBV21-1 has pseudogene status. The CDR3 spans 15 residues. The CDR3 DNA sequence: TGTGCGGCCAGGGGGATTCATGTTATGTGTTCACCCCTCCACTTT. Translation: CAARGIHVMCSPLHF.

This clonotype was counted only a few times. J is TRBJ1-1 and V is TRBV12-3 or TRBV12-4; D may be TRBD1 (5 bases). V lost 0 bases to trimming and J lost 5 bases, with 13 bases between them. CDR3 length: 15 residues. This CDR3 is CASSLAGAGETEAFF. The DNA for the CDR3 is TGTGCCAGCAGTTTAGCTGGGGCGGGGGAAACTGAAGCTTTCTTT.

The chain joins TRBV11-2 to TRBJ2-1, with 8 nucleotides matching TRBD2. Germline V gene sequence: CDR1 SGHAT, CDR2 FQNNGV. Trimming took 5 bases from V and 6 from J; bases not matched to a gene: 18. The CDR3 contains 18 residues. The DNA for the CDR3 is TGTGCCAGCAGCCGCAGGGGACCCGGGACTAGGGCTACCAATGAGCAGTTCTTC. Translation: CASSRRGPGTRATNEQFF.

The chain combines TRBV12-3 or TRBV12-4 with TRBJ2-1, with D perhaps TRBD1 or TRBD2 (5 bases each). The V end lost 6 bases, the J end lost 8 bases, and 14 bases lay between the germline ends. The CDR3 is 13 amino acids. The CDR3 loop is CASSRQSGDEQFF. Here the CDR3 DNA reads TGTGCCAGCAGCCGACAGTCCGGGGATGAGCAGTTCTTC.

This clonotype has a handful of counts. One end of the junction does not line up with germline, which may come from a read error. CDR3 in amino acids: CAFREDRGHEQFF. The CDR3 DNA sequence: TGTGCCTTCAGGGAGGACAGGGGCCATGAGCAGTTCTTC. V gene TRBV10-3 combines with J gene TRBJ2-1; TRBD1 aligns across 9 bases. CDR1 is ENHRY and CDR2 is SYGVKD in the germline V gene. The CDR3 runs 13 residues.

This clonotype was counted a few times. The rearrangement uses TRBV5-1 and TRBJ1-6; D may be TRBD1 (6 bases). This CDR3 has 14 amino acids. Deletions cut 9 bases from V and 6 bases from J, with 16 bases between. Germline CDR1 is SGHRS and CDR2 is YFSETQ. As DNA, the CDR3 is TGCGCCACCTCGAGGGGGACACCTAATTCACCCCTCCACTTT. Its translation: CATSRGTPNSPLHF.

The chain recombines TRBV18 with TRBJ2-1; no firm D call. Germline CDR1 reads KGHSH; CDR2 reads LQKENI. This CDR3 spans 14 amino acids. The V and J ends lost 4 bases and 0 bases respectively, with 7 bases between them. CDR3 amino acids: CASSRDSSYNEQFF. CDR3 DNA sequence: TGTGCCAGCTCACGAGATAGCTCCTACAATGAGCAGTTCTTC.

The chain recombines TRBV21-1 with TRBJ1-5. TRBV21-1 constitutes a pseudogene. The length of the CDR3 is 19 residues. This CDR3 reads CASTNPGGGQGALNQPQHF. CDR3 nucleotides: TGTGCCAGCACCAACCCTGGGGGGGGGCAAGGGGCCCTCAATCAGCCCCAGCATTTT.

V and J are TRBV10-3 and TRBJ2-3, with TRBD1 identical over 7 bases. CDR3 length: 15 amino acids. Per the germline V gene, CDR1 is ENHRY and CDR2 is SYGVKD. The V gene end was trimmed by 0 bases and the J gene end by 14 bases; junction bases not matched to a gene: 14. The CDR3 DNA is TGTGCCATCAGTGAGTCGAGGGATTCGGGACAGACTCGGTATTTT. Protein product: CAISESRDSGQTRYF.

The rearrangement links TRBV5-1 to TRBJ2-2; 7 positions match TRBD2. CDR1 and CDR2 from the germline V gene are SGHRS and YFSETQ. Trimming took 5 bases from V and 5 from J; bases not matched to a gene: 9. The CDR3 is 15 amino acids. The CDR3 spells CASREYAGETGELFF. CDR3 DNA: TGCGCCAGCAGGGAGTACGCGGGAGAAACCGGGGAGCTGTTTTTT.

This clonotype was observed a few times. The chain carries TRBV7-2 and TRBJ1-4; 7 bases are a match to TRBD1. V was pared by 4 bases and J by 8 bases, with 13 bases of the junction left unmatched. The CDR3 is 16 residues long. CDR1 is SGHTA and CDR2 is FQGNSA in the germline V gene. CDR3 coding DNA: TGTGCCAGCAGCTCAGGTGGGACAGCCGGGGGAGAAAAACTGTTTTTT. This sequence encodes CASSSGGTAGGEKLFF.

The chain links TRBV7-2 to TRBJ2-4; possibly TRBD1 for D (6 bases). CDR1 and CDR2 (germline): SGHTA, FQGNSA. The germline V and J ends were trimmed by 2 bases and 9 bases, with 17 bases remaining between them. The CDR3 covers 15 residues. CDR3: CASSLTGGQFGIQYF. The CDR3 region has the DNA TGTGCCAGCAGCTTAACGGGCGGACAGTTCGGCATTCAGTACTTC.

This clonotype turned up a few times. The CDR3 loop is CASSFLTGEGTEAFF. The CDR3 coding sequence is TGTGCCAGCAGCTTTTTAACAGGAGAGGGAACTGAAGCTTTCTTT. The V gene is TRBV11-2, the J gene TRBJ1-1; possible D gene TRBD1, 5 bases. The CDR3 length is 15 residues. Germline loops: CDR1 SGHAT, CDR2 FQNNGV. Trimming removed 3 bases from V and 5 bases from J, with 16 bases in between.

This clonotype was seen a few times. The chain combines TRBV10-3 with TRBJ1-1; 7 nucleotides match TRBD1. This CDR3 is built from 15 residues. After removal of 3 bases from V and 3 bases from J, the junction contained 7 bases not matched to a gene. CDR1 ENHRY and CDR2 SYGVKD come from the germline V gene. Written as DNA, the CDR3 is TGTGCCATCAGTGACCAATACAGGGGCGACACTGAAGCTTTCTTT. As protein: CAISDQYRGDTEAFF.

This chain links TRBV18 with TRBJ2-2; a possible D gene is TRBD1 (5 bases). Trimming removed 2 bases from V and 6 bases from J, with 19 bases in between. There are 17 residues in the CDR3. Germline V gene sequence: CDR1 KGHSH, CDR2 LQKENI. CDR3 amino acids: CASSPSQGEIVSGELFF. The CDR3, as DNA: TGTGCCAGCTCACCAAGCCAGGGTGAGATTGTGTCCGGGGAGCTGTTTTTT.

This clonotype appeared a few times. Sequence at one end of the junction differs from germline and may be a read error. This chain links TRBV7-3 with TRBJ1-1; a possible D gene is TRBD1 (5 bases). The germline V gene has CDR1 SGHTA and CDR2 FQGTGA. This CDR3 has 13 residues. Here the CDR3 reads CASSPGGSTETFF. CDR3 DNA: TGTGCCAGCAGCCCGGGGGGGAGCACTGAAACTTTCTTT.

The genes are TRBV30 and TRBJ1-5; possible D gene TRBD1, 5 bases. This CDR3 has 14 residues. The germline V and J ends were trimmed by 1 base and 0 bases, with 7 bases remaining between them. Per germline, CDR1 GTSNPN and CDR2 SVGIG (reference sequence). The CDR3 region is CAWSGGHSNQPQHF. The CDR3 DNA reads as TGTGCCTGGAGTGGAGGACATAGCAATCAGCCCCAGCATTTT.

The V call is TRBV2, the J call TRBJ1-5; D not certain. The CDR3 covers 15 residues. CDR1 and CDR2 (germline): SNHLY, FYNNEI. Trimming left V 1 base short and J 2 bases short, with 9 bases between. This CDR3 reads CASSEGGVGNQPQHF. Written as DNA, the CDR3 is TGTGCCAGCAGTGAAGGGGGAGTAGGCAATCAGCCCCAGCATTTT.

The V gene is TRBV10-3, the J gene TRBJ1-2; the match to TRBD1 covers 7 bases. In germline, CDR1 is ENHRY, CDR2 SYGVKD. CDR3 size: 14 residues. Trimming cost V 8 bases and J 6 bases; bases outside gene matches: 12. The CDR3 DNA sequence: TGTGCCATCGAGGAGAGCGTGCAGGGGGATGGCTACACCTTC. Its translation: CAIEESVQGDGYTF.

This clonotype came up a few times. V gene TRBV7-2 combines with J gene TRBJ2-7, with TRBD2 matching over 10 bases. The CDR3 spans 17 residues. Germline assignment: CDR1 SGHTA and CDR2 FQGNSA. Trimming removed 1 base from V and 0 bases from J; junction bases left unmatched: 6. Written as DNA, the CDR3 is TGTGCCAGCAGCTTAGGACCACTAGCGGGGAACTCCTACGAGCAGTACTTC. Translating it yields CASSLGPLAGNSYEQYF. The whole variable domain, filled in from reference TRBV7-2 and TRBJ2-7, reads GAGVSQSPSNKVTEKGKDVELRCDPISGHTALYWYRQSLGQGLEFLIYFQGNSAPDKSGLPSDRFSAERTGGSVSTLTIQRTQQEDSAVYLCASSLGPLAGNSYEQYFGPGTRLTVT.

The V gene is TRBV2, the J gene TRBJ1-6; D ambiguous. Trimming left V 8 bases short and J 3 bases short, with 14 bases between. Germline V gives CDR1 SNHLY, CDR2 FYNNEI. This CDR3 region has 15 residues. The CDR3 region has the DNA TGTGCCAGCGGAGCCGTGTCCTTCTATAATTCACCCCTCCACTTT. It is translated as CASGAVSFYNSPLHF.

The J gene is TRBJ2-7, the V gene TRBV7-9; 8 bases fit TRBD2. Germline loops: CDR1 SEHNR, CDR2 FQNEAQ (reference sequence). The CDR3 length is 14 residues. The V and J ends lost 8 bases and 6 bases, in that order; junction bases with no gene match: 12. CDR3 nucleotide sequence: TGTGCCAGCGCCCCACCAGCGGGAGCTCTCGAGCAGTACTTC. It specifies CASAPPAGALEQYF.